This T cell receptor (beta chain) was recorded in a study of cytomegalovirus exposure and HLA in healthy donors. Germline V gene data show CDR1 as WSHSY and CDR2 as SAAADI. This CDR3 has 12 amino acids. Trimming took 3 bases from V and 8 from J, leaving 10 bases between them. 13 Jbeta primers and 60 Vbeta primers were used for the PCR. Sequencing was performed with immunoSEQ multiplex PCR; in TCRdb, only in-frame clones are kept and a portion is missing. Seen here are about 120,000 clones, 77% observed once, and the top ten hold roughly 4%. This clone was observed a single time. Each donor was nominally healthy when sampled (though unrecorded immune exposures were likely).

This TCR derives from a human donor in good health. The chain combines TRBV10-2 with TRBJ1-2; D uncertain. The sample consisted of PBMCs. The CDR3 bases are TGCGCCAGCAGTGAATTTCGAGGAGGCTACACCTTC. This encodes CASSEFRGGYTF.